This T cell receptor (beta chain) was identified in a study of blood T cell repertoires in COVID-19. Study summary: Spain, Italy and the United States supplied samples that represented acute and convalescent COVID-19. PBMCs, B-cell-depleted T cells, or T cells were the source of the cDNA or gDNA that made up the material.

Per germline, CDR1 SGHAT and CDR2 FQNNGV. Trimming took 0 bases from V and 5 from J, leaving 8 bases between them. The CDR3 is 13 residues long. The method was immunoSEQ multiplex PCR; TCRdb's version includes in-frame clones alone and lacks a portion of them. Among about 200,000 clones listed, over 70% were seen once. The source material was peripheral blood. This TCR came from a man aged 35 to 55 with acute or convalescent COVID-19. The chain carries TRBV11-2 and TRBJ2-7; no firm D call. The CDR3 sequence is CASSLDLRDEQYF. Here the CDR3 DNA reads TGTGCCAGCAGCTTAGATCTAAGAGACGAGCAGTACTTC.